The 19 T cell receptor beta chains presented below share a single source sample, sequenced in a study of shared clonotypes between healthy human individuals. Data came from immunoSEQ multiplex PCR; TCRdb stores just in-frame clones and leaves some out. Here the sample spans roughly 2.2 million clones, under 95% being singletons. Sample: naive CD4+ T cells from PBMCs. The subset denotes: CD45RA+ positively selected. These TCRs come from a man younger than 30 in good health. Some clones in this sample may be carry-over from other donors' samples.

The chain carries TRBV20-1 and TRBJ1-2, with D perhaps TRBD1 (5 bases). This CDR3 has 11 amino acids. V shed 5 bases and J shed 8 bases, with 12 bases lying between them. Germline CDR1 is DFQATT and CDR2 is SNEGSKA (reference sequence). CDR3 in amino acids: CSAGDRSGYTF. CDR3 nucleotides: TGCAGTGCTGGGGACCGGAGCGGCTACACCTTC.

V usage is TRBV5-1 and J usage is TRBJ2-2, with D perhaps matching TRBD2 (5 bases). This CDR3 comprises 16 residues. CDR1 SGHRS and CDR2 YFSETQ come from the germline V gene. Between the trimmed V and J ends, which lost 5 bases and 6 bases, there was a span of 20 bases. Here the CDR3 reads CASSWGEGQVSGELFF. In DNA form, the CDR3 reads TGCGCCAGCAGTTGGGGAGAGGGTCAGGTATCCGGGGAGCTGTTTTTT. Variable domain in full (rest from reference TRBV5-1 and TRBJ2-2): KAGVTQTPRYLIKTRGQQVTLSCSPISGHRSVSWYQQTPGQGLQFLFEYFSETQRNKGNFPGRFSGRQFSNSRSEMNVSTLELGDSALYLCASSWGEGQVSGELFFGEGSRLTVL.

The CDR3 is CASSPGTDTYEQYF. CDR3 DNA sequence: TGTGCCAGCTCACCAGGGACCGATACCTACGAGCAGTACTTC. The V call is TRBV18, the J call TRBJ2-7; either TRBD1 or TRBD2 may supply D (5 bases each). Germline values: CDR1 KGHSH, CDR2 LQKENI. CDR3 length: 14 amino acids. Trimming pared 2 bases from V and 2 bases from J, leaving 10 bases between.

This sequence joins TRBV5-1 and TRBJ1-2; no clear D gene. V lost 0 bases and J 4 bases, leaving 10 bases between the germline ends. There are 14 residues in the CDR3. Germline values: CDR1 SGHRS, CDR2 YFSETQ. In DNA, the CDR3 is TGCGCCAGCAGCTTGGAAGGGTTCATCTATGGCTACACCTTC. This translates into CASSLEGFIYGYTF.

The rearrangement uses TRBV25-1 and TRBJ2-1, with a tentative D call TRBD2 (5 bases). Trimming pared 1 base from V and 0 bases from J, leaving 16 bases between. Germline CDR1 is MGHDK and CDR2 is SYGVNS. CDR3 length: 18 residues. Here the CDR3 DNA reads TGTGCCAGCAGTGAATCCGGGGTAGAAGGGAGCTCCTACAATGAGCAGTTCTTC. Encoded protein: CASSESGVEGSSYNEQFF.

The gene calls are TRBV6-1 and TRBJ2-1, with 13 bases that match TRBD2. The germline V gene encodes CDR1 MNHNS and CDR2 SASEGT. The CDR3 consists of 15 residues. J was trimmed by 3 bases and V by 5 bases; bases with no gene match: 1. The CDR3 DNA reads as TGTGCCAGCAGTAGACTAGCGGGGGGCTACAATGAGCAGTTCTTC. Encoded protein: CASSRLAGGYNEQFF.

J is TRBJ2-7 and V is TRBV27, with TRBD1 identical over 7 bases. Germline trimming cut 6 bases from V and 1 base from J; bases unmatched to any gene: 9. The V gene's germline CDR1 is MNHEY and CDR2 SMNVEV (reference sequence). The CDR3 runs 15 residues. The CDR3 loop is CASSLRQGWSYEQYF. The CDR3 DNA is TGTGCCAGCAGCCTACGACAGGGATGGTCCTACGAGCAGTACTTC.

This clone was recorded once. This sample also contains other DNA sequences that code for the same CDR3. V and J are TRBV5-1 and TRBJ2-2, with TRBD1 identical over 8 bases. The CDR3 length is 14 residues. Losses at the gene ends were 7 bases for V and 1 base for J; bases not matched to a gene: 3. The germline V gene has CDR1 SGHRS and CDR2 YFSETQ. The CDR3 sequence: CASSGTGNTGELFF. CDR3 DNA sequence: TGCGCCAGCTCCGGGACAGGGAACACCGGGGAGCTGTTTTTT.

The chain employs TRBV4-1 and TRBJ2-1, with TRBD1 identical over 9 bases. This CDR3 is 14 amino acids long. Trimming cost V 4 bases and J 12 bases; bases outside gene matches: 10. Germline V gene sequence: CDR1 MGHRA, CDR2 YSYEKL. The CDR3 reads CASSPRQGVIGQFF. The DNA of the CDR3 is TGCGCCAGCAGCCCACGACAGGGGGTTATCGGGCAGTTCTTC.

The chain is built from TRBV30 and TRBJ2-7; 7 nucleotides match TRBD1. The V gene's germline CDR1 is GTSNPN and CDR2 SVGIG (reference sequence). There are 16 residues in the CDR3. V dropped 2 bases and J dropped 4; count of bases not matched to a gene: 14. DNA for the CDR3: TGTGCCTGGAGTCGGACCTTACAGGGGCGATCATACGAGCAGTACTTC. Its translation: CAWSRTLQGRSYEQYF. Using reference TRBV30 and TRBJ2-7 for the parts outside the CDR3, the full variable domain is SQTIHQWPATLVQPVGSPLSLECTVEGTSNPNLYWYRQAAGRGLQLLFYSVGIGQISSEVPQNLSASRPQDRQFILSSKKLLLSDSGFYLCAWSRTLQGRSYEQYFGPGTRLTVT.

The chain joins TRBV18 to TRBJ1-1; 8 nucleotides agree with TRBD1. The CDR3 extends over 17 amino acids. Germline V gene lookup returns CDR1 KGHSH and CDR2 LQKENI. Losses at the gene ends were 3 bases for V and 1 base for J; bases not matched to a gene: 10. The CDR3 spells CASSPLFPGGRNTEAFF. CDR3 bases: TGTGCCAGCTCACCGCTTTTTCCAGGGGGCAGGAACACTGAAGCTTTCTTT.

The chain joins TRBV5-1 to TRBJ1-1; D is undetermined. Germline lookup yields CDR1 SGHRS and CDR2 YFSETQ. The CDR3 covers 16 residues. The V end lost 6 bases, the J end lost 0 bases, and 18 bases lay between the germline ends. The DNA for the CDR3 is TGCGCCAGCAAGGAGGGTAGAGGCAACATGAACACTGAAGCTTTCTTT. Translating gives CASKEGRGNMNTEAFF.

The chain couples TRBV5-4 to TRBJ2-7; 9 nucleotides align to TRBD2. Trimming at V came to 4 bases and at J to 0 bases, leaving 5 bases not matched to a gene. The CDR3 totals 15 residues. Germline V gene data show CDR1 as SGHNT and CDR2 as YYREEE (reference sequence). DNA of the CDR3: TGTGCCAGCAGCACACGGACTAGCGTCTCCTACGAGCAGTACTTC. Encoded protein: CASSTRTSVSYEQYF.

The rearrangement joins TRBV2 to TRBJ1-5; possible D gene TRBD1, 5 bases. In germline, CDR1 is SNHLY, CDR2 FYNNEI. CDR3 length: 12 amino acids. V lost 8 bases to trimming and J lost 8 bases, with 13 bases between them. CDR3 sequence: CASAALGEPQHF. The DNA for the CDR3 is TGTGCCAGCGCTGCTTTGGGGGAGCCCCAGCATTTT.

This clone was recorded only once. The chain uses TRBV30 and TRBJ2-3; D might be TRBD1 or TRBD2, each matching 6 bases. Looked up from germline, CDR1 is GTSNPN and CDR2 is SVGIG (reference sequence). V lost 6 bases, J lost 6 bases, and 13 bases lay in between. The CDR3 extends over 12 amino acids. The chain's CDR3 is CACAGGPDTQYF. In DNA, the CDR3 is TGTGCCTGCGCCGGGGGCCCCGATACGCAGTATTTT.

This chain links TRBV19 with TRBJ2-5; D gene ambiguous. Germline V gives CDR1 LNHDA, CDR2 SQIVND (reference sequence). This CDR3 region has 13 residues. Trimming pared 3 bases from V and 6 bases from J, leaving 11 bases between. The CDR3 loop reads CASSIGSVQTQYF. The DNA of the CDR3 is TGTGCCAGTAGTATCGGCAGCGTGCAGACCCAGTACTTC.

The V and J genes are TRBV7-8 and TRBJ2-3, with D unresolved. The CDR3 extends over 14 amino acids. Looked up from germline, CDR1 is SGHVS and CDR2 is FQNEAQ. Trimming cost V 5 bases and J 3 bases, with 12 bases left between them. The CDR3 here is CASSPTTETDTQYF. The DNA of the CDR3 is TGTGCCAGCAGCCCGACGACTGAGACAGATACGCAGTATTTT.

This clone was detected once. V and J are TRBV6-1 and TRBJ2-3; no clear D gene. The V gene's germline CDR1 is MNHNS and CDR2 SASEGT. This CDR3 has 11 amino acids. The V gene lost 10 bases and the J gene lost 2 bases, with 7 bases spanning the gap. The CDR3: CAIAITDTQYF. CDR3 DNA: TGTGCCATCGCTATCACAGATACGCAGTATTTT.

The chain is built from TRBV29-1 and TRBJ2-4; D might be TRBD2 (6 bases). Germline-derived CDR1 and CDR2 are SQVTM and ANQGSEA. V was trimmed by 4 bases and J by 0 bases, leaving 10 bases between them. The length of the CDR3 is 14 residues. CDR3 amino acids: CSVGGNIAKNIQYF. CDR3 nucleotide sequence: TGCAGCGTTGGCGGGAACATAGCCAAAAACATTCAGTACTTC.